This is a list of T cell receptor beta chains from one sample in a study of T-cell reconstitution after alpha-beta-depleted transplantation in children. TCRdb reprocessed the PCR reads with MiXCR, giving one entry per CDR3 protein. The sample has some 550,000 distinct CDR3 sequences; 15% to 20% are singletons. The material was PBMCs from the stem cell graft donor, obtained from the stem cell graft. The receptors derive from a human donor who donated a stem cell graft to a child with acute lymphoblastic leukemia. Each CDR3 is given with its conserved first and last residue. D genes are given only for firm matches. Size values are once, few and many counts, or a class for expanded clones, and some rows have none.

TGCGCCAGCAGCCAAGGCCAGACTAGCGGGAGCTACAATGAGCAGTTCTTC,CASSQGQTSGSYNEQFF,.,TRBJ2-1,TRBD2,TRBV4-1
TGCAGTGCGATCGGGACTAGCGGGAGGATCTCCTACAATGAGCAGTTCTTC,CSAIGTSGRISYNEQFF,many,TRBJ2-1,TRBD2,TRBV20-1
TGCGCCAGCAGCTTTGATTGGGGCAGGCCTCTTCCCTCCTACGAGCAGTACTTC,CASSFDWGRPLPSYEQYF,.,TRBJ2-7,.,TRBV5-1
TGCAGTGCGCAAAACCTGGGACCCACTGAAGCTTTCTTT,CSAQNLGPTEAFF,.,TRBJ1-1,.,TRBV20-1
TGTGCCAGTGGGACAGGGAGGTCCTACGAGCAGTACTTC,CASGTGRSYEQYF,many,TRBJ2-7,TRBD1,TRBV18
TGTGCCAGCAGTTGGGGGTCAGTGGTGAATTACGAGCAGTACTTC,CASSWGSVVNYEQYF,few,TRBJ2-7,.,TRBV6-2/TRBV6-3
TGCGCCAGCAGCTTGGAATCATATGAGCAGTTCTTC,CASSLESYEQFF,.,TRBJ2-1,.,TRBV5-1
TGCGCCAGCAGCCCGGACCCTAAAACTAGCGGGAGGTTCTACGAGCAGTACTTC,CASSPDPKTSGRFYEQYF,.,TRBJ2-7,TRBD2,TRBV5-1
TGTGCCAGCAGCCAATGGGCCGGACTAAATGAGCAGTTCTTC,CASSQWAGLNEQFF,few,TRBJ2-1,.,TRBV7-3
TGCAGCTGCCCCTTTGGGGATACGCAGTATTTT,CSCPFGDTQYF,many,TRBJ2-3,.,TRBV29-1
TGTGCCAGCAGCGTCTCCCACAACACTGAAGCTTTCTTT,CASSVSHNTEAFF,few,TRBJ1-1,.,TRBV9
TGCAGTGCTAGAAGAGGTGGGGGGCGCTTCGCAGATACGCAGTATTTT,CSARRGGGRFADTQYF,few,TRBJ2-3,.,TRBV20-1
TGTGCCAGCAGTTACTCTCCCGGGAGCGAGCAGTACTTC,CASSYSPGSEQYF,few,TRBJ2-7,.,TRBV6-5
TGCAGTGCTAGCCGGGGGGATTATAGCAATCAGCCCCAGCATTTT,CSASRGDYSNQPQHF,few,TRBJ1-5,.,TRBV20-1
TGTGCCATCAGTGTTAGCGAAAAATCCTACGAGCAGTACTTC,CAISVSEKSYEQYF,.,TRBJ2-7,.,TRBV10-3
TGTGCCAGCAGTTGGCTGGCTAGCTCCTACAATGAGCAGTTCTTC,CASSWLASSYNEQFF,few,TRBJ2-1,.,TRBV6-5
TGCAGTGCTAGATGGTGGAGGGCCGTCGGGGATACGCAGTATTTT,CSARWWRAVGDTQYF,few,TRBJ2-3,.,TRBV20-1
TGTGCCAGCACCTTCCCTGGGGCCGGCTACACCTTC,CASTFPGAGYTF,.,TRBJ1-2,.,TRBV6-5
TGTGCCAGCAGCTTGAAGACGGGAGGGCCTCACGAGCAGTACTTC,CASSLKTGGPHEQYF,few,TRBJ2-7,TRBD2,TRBV7-3
TGTGCCAGCAGTGAAGGGAGAGGTGGGGCGGGACACTACGAGCAGTACTTC,CASSEGRGGAGHYEQYF,few,TRBJ2-7,.,TRBV6-1
TGCGCCAGCAGTCTTACAGGGTTTGGAGAGACCCAGTACTTC,CASSLTGFGETQYF,.,TRBJ2-5,.,TRBV10-2
TGTGCCATCGCCGGGGACACTAATGAAAAACTGTTTTTT,CAIAGDTNEKLFF,few,TRBJ1-4,.,TRBV10-3
TGCAGCGTTGGCGGGACAGCCAAGACCTACGAGCAGTACTTC,CSVGGTAKTYEQYF,few,TRBJ2-7,.,TRBV29-1
TGCAGTGCTAGGATAAGTGGCGACCAGCCCCAGCATTTT,CSARISGDQPQHF,.,TRBJ1-5,.,TRBV20-1
TGTGCCAGCAGTCAGGACAGGGTCTATGGCTACACCTTC,CASSQDRVYGYTF,many,TRBJ1-2,TRBD1,TRBV7-2
TGTGCCACCAGCAGTCGGGACGGTAAAAACATTCAGTACTTC,CATSSRDGKNIQYF,few,TRBJ2-4,.,TRBV15
TGTGCCAGCACGGAGGACAGTACTAGCACAGATACGCAGTATTTT,CASTEDSTSTDTQYF,few,TRBJ2-3,.,TRBV7-9
TGCGCCAGCAGCTATGGACTAGGGGTGGAGACCCAGTACTTC,CASSYGLGVETQYF,few,TRBJ2-5,TRBD2,TRBV5-1
TGCGCCAGCAGCTTCGGGACAGGGGGTCTCATGGAGACCCAGTACTTC,CASSFGTGGLMETQYF,.,TRBJ2-5,TRBD1,TRBV5-1
TGTGCCAGCAGGGGGGGGGCACACAATGAGCAGTTCTTC,CASRGGAHNEQFF,few,TRBJ2-1,.,TRBV25-1
TGCGCCAGCAGCCCTTGGGGGGGTACCACCTACGAGCAGTACTTC,CASSPWGGTTYEQYF,.,TRBJ2-7,TRBD2,TRBV5-1
TGCAGTGCCTGGGACGGAAACTATGGCTACACCTTC,CSAWDGNYGYTF,few,TRBJ1-2,.,TRBV20-1
TGCGCCAGCAGCGGGACTAGCACCGATGAGCAGTTCTTC,CASSGTSTDEQFF,few,TRBJ2-1,TRBD2,TRBV5-1
TGTGCCAGTAGTATGAGCGGGAGGTCCTTTTTTGAGCAGTTCTTC,CASSMSGRSFFEQFF,.,TRBJ2-1,TRBD2,TRBV19
TGCGCCAGCAGCTCCGGACTAGCGGGGGACTACGAGCAGTACTTC,CASSSGLAGDYEQYF,few,TRBJ2-7,TRBD2,TRBV5-1
TGCGCCAGCAGCCTCCGTACAGGCGGGAGGGGAGAGACCCAGTACTTC,CASSLRTGGRGETQYF,.,TRBJ2-5,TRBD2,TRBV5-1
TGTGCCAGCAGCGGCTTTCGGGACGGAAGCCTCGAGCAGTACTTC,CASSGFRDGSLEQYF,few,TRBJ2-7,.,TRBV7-9
TGTGCCAGCAGCTCAGAACAGGGGCTCTCCTACAATGAGCAGTTCTTC,CASSSEQGLSYNEQFF,.,TRBJ2-1,TRBD1,TRBV5-6
TGCAGTGCTAGAGATTCTGGCCTAGCGGGGAACAATGAGCAGTTCTTC,CSARDSGLAGNNEQFF,few,TRBJ2-1,TRBD2,TRBV20-1
TGCAGTGCCAAAGGGCAGGGGGCCGGGGAGCTGTTTTTT,CSAKGQGAGELFF,few,TRBJ2-2,TRBD1,TRBV20-1
TGTGCCACCAGCAGGAGCCCCTACGAGCAGTACTTC,CATSRSPYEQYF,.,TRBJ2-7,.,TRBV15
TGCGCCAGCCATTTGGGGGGCGGGGCAGCCGAGCAGTACTTC,CASHLGGGAAEQYF,.,TRBJ2-7,.,TRBV5-1
TGTGCCAGCAGCTCCACAGCGGGAGGAGAGGAGCAGTTCTTC,CASSSTAGGEEQFF,.,TRBJ2-1,TRBD2,TRBV11-2
TGTGCCAGCAGTTTACATCCATCGCCAGGCGGGGAGCTGTTTTTT,CASSLHPSPGGELFF,few,TRBJ2-2,.,TRBV12-3/TRBV12-4
TGCAGTGCTACAGGGGCCCACACCGGGGAGCTGTTTTTT,CSATGAHTGELFF,.,TRBJ2-2,.,TRBV20-1
TGTGCCAGCAGTGACTCGGCGGGTACCTACAATGAGCAGTTCTTC,CASSDSAGTYNEQFF,.,TRBJ2-1,.,TRBV6-4
TGCAGTGCTACCCGGGACAGGGCGGAGACCCAGTACTTC,CSATRDRAETQYF,.,TRBJ2-5,TRBD1,TRBV20-1
TGTGCCAGCAGTTACACGACTAGCACAGATACGCAGTATTTT,CASSYTTSTDTQYF,few,TRBJ2-3,.,TRBV6-5
TGTGCCAGCAGGCCCTCGGGACAGGGGAATCAGCCCCAGCATTTT,CASRPSGQGNQPQHF,.,TRBJ1-5,TRBD1,TRBV12-3/TRBV12-4